These 19 T cell receptor beta chains were sequenced from one sample in a study of OX40 agonist ivuxolimab in advanced cancers. Only in-frame clones appear in the TCRdb table, and some are missing; sequencing was by immunoSEQ multiplex PCR. The data contain around 53,000 clones, 85% of them singletons. Sequences were derived from CD4+ or CD8+ T cells sorted from blood, sampled in a trial of the OX40 agonist ivuxolimab. The receptors were gathered from an adult with an advanced solid tumor such as melanoma, head and neck, liver or kidney cancer.

The chain recombines TRBV18 with TRBJ2-1; 7 bases fit TRBD2. V was clipped by 3 bases and J by 0 bases; unmatched bases: 11. The CDR3 loop spans 18 amino acids. Germline V lookup: CDR1 KGHSH, CDR2 LQKENI. CDR3 in DNA: TGTGCCAGCTCACCCCCTAACAGACTAGCAGACTCCTACAATGAGCAGTTCTTC. This translates into CASSPPNRLADSYNEQFF.

This sequence joins TRBV5-1 and TRBJ2-3; maybe TRBD1 (7 bases). The CDR3 totals 16 residues. Trimming left V 4 bases short and J 3 bases short, with 18 bases between. Per the germline V gene, CDR1 is SGHRS and CDR2 is YFSETQ. DNA of the CDR3: TGCGCCAGCAGCCCCCGGGGCAGGGGGGTGACAGATACGCAGTATTTT. The encoded protein is CASSPRGRGVTDTQYF.

The chain uses TRBV30 and TRBJ2-4, with TRBD1 matching 7 bases. Trimming removed 3 bases from V and 5 bases from J; junction bases left unmatched: 4. This CDR3 region has 13 residues. From germline, CDR1 is GTSNPN and CDR2 SVGIG (reference sequence). CDR3 region: CAWSRDSQNIQYF. CDR3 DNA: TGTGCCTGGAGCCGGGACAGCCAAAACATTCAGTACTTC.

The rearrangement links TRBV7-6 to TRBJ2-5; D remains unclear. Trimming took off 1 base at V and 0 bases at J, with 6 bases between the two ends. Looked up from germline, CDR1 is SGHVS and CDR2 is FNYEAQ. There are 14 residues in the CDR3. CDR3 sequence (DNA): TGTGCCAGCAGCTTAGTACAGTACCAAGAGACCCAGTACTTC. This encodes CASSLVQYQETQYF.

The rearrangement joins TRBV5-6 to TRBJ2-3; no clear D. Germline values: CDR1 SGHDT, CDR2 YYEEEE. The CDR3 extends over 12 amino acids. Between the trimmed V and J ends, which lost 9 bases and 6 bases, there was a span of 14 bases. CDR3 in DNA: TGTGCCACGACCCGGGTAGGGGATACGCAGTATTTT. It encodes CATTRVGDTQYF.

The rearrangement uses TRBV5-4 and TRBJ1-2, with 8 bases lining up with TRBD1. V lost 0 bases, J lost 7 bases, and 5 bases stayed unmatched. The CDR3 has 14 residues. Germline V CDR1 and CDR2: SGHNT, YYREEE (reference sequence). The CDR3 spells CASSLEQGAGGYTF. For the CDR3, the DNA is TGTGCCAGCAGCTTGGAGCAGGGGGCGGGTGGCTACACCTTC.

This chain links TRBV18 with TRBJ2-5, with a weak D call TRBD1 (5 bases). V was shortened by 4 bases and J by 0 bases, with 6 bases between the two germline ends. Germline CDR1 reads KGHSH; CDR2 reads LQKENI. This CDR3 is built from 13 residues. In DNA form, the CDR3 reads TGTGCCAGCTCACGACAGAACCAAGAGACCCAGTACTTC. It specifies CASSRQNQETQYF.

This rearrangement joins TRBV11-2 to TRBJ1-1; a possible D gene is TRBD1 (6 bases). The V end was cut by 10 bases, the J end by 3 bases, with 18 bases between. This CDR3 is 14 amino acids long. Germline CDR1 SGHAT, CDR2 FQNNGV. The CDR3 sequence: CATKEGGKDTEAFF. CDR3 DNA sequence: TGTGCCACCAAAGAGGGGGGGAAGGACACTGAAGCTTTCTTT.

This chain links TRBV7-6 with TRBJ2-7; possibly TRBD2 for D (5 bases). Germline loops: CDR1 SGHVS, CDR2 FNYEAQ. The ends were cut back, 2 bases at V and 0 bases at J, with 8 bases in the middle. The CDR3 totals 14 residues. CDR3: CASSLSAGSYEQYF. The CDR3 DNA follows: TGTGCCAGCAGCTTATCGGCGGGCTCCTACGAGCAGTACTTC.

The V gene is TRBV6-1, the J gene TRBJ2-7; 8 bases fit TRBD2. CDR1 is MNHNS and CDR2 is SASEGT in the germline V gene. V was pared by 7 bases and J by 6 bases, with 11 bases of the junction left unmatched. CDR3 length: 14 residues. CDR3 DNA sequence: TGTGCCAGCACTACAAGCGGGAGTCTCTCCGAGCAGTACTTC. This codes for CASTTSGSLSEQYF.

The genes are TRBV29-1 and TRBJ2-3; D remains unclear. Between the trimmed V and J ends, which lost 5 bases and 6 bases, there was a span of 15 bases. CDR3 length equals 13 residues. Germline V gene lookup returns CDR1 SQVTM and CDR2 ANQGSEA. CDR3 sequence reads: CSVMGRLMDTQYF. The DNA for the CDR3 is TGCAGCGTTATGGGCAGGCTCATGGATACGCAGTATTTT.

The V and J genes are TRBV7-2 and TRBJ2-7, with D possibly TRBD2 on 6 matching bases. Trimming left V 5 bases short and J 7 bases short, with 21 bases between. The CDR3 spans 15 residues. Germline V gene lookup returns CDR1 SGHTA and CDR2 FQGNSA. This chain's CDR3 is CASSPWNGRGGEQYF. The DNA for the CDR3 is TGTGCCAGCAGCCCCTGGAACGGGAGAGGTGGAGAGCAGTACTTC.

The rearrangement joins TRBV30 to TRBJ2-1, with D possibly being TRBD2 (5 bases). Germline V lookup: CDR1 GTSNPN, CDR2 SVGIG (reference sequence). The CDR3 covers 16 residues. V lost 5 bases and J lost 2, with 19 bases in between. The CDR3 spells CAWAGFEDFPYNEQFF. The DNA of the CDR3 is TGTGCCTGGGCCGGATTCGAGGACTTCCCCTACAATGAGCAGTTCTTC.

This chain connects TRBV11-2 to TRBJ2-7; D is undetermined. The V end was cut by 0 bases, the J end by 0 bases, with 9 bases between. CDR1 is SGHAT, CDR2 FQNNGV, per germline. The CDR3 is 15 amino acids. The CDR3 DNA reads as TGTGCCAGCAGCTTAGAGATGCTGTCCTCCTACGAGCAGTACTTC. Translated: CASSLEMLSSYEQYF. Full variable domain (remainder filled in from reference TRBV11-2 and TRBJ2-7): EAGVAQSPRYKIIEKRQSVAFWCNPISGHATLYWYQQILGQGPKLLIQFQNNGVVDDSQLPKDRFSAERLKGVDSTLKIQPAKLEDSAVYLCASSLEMLSSYEQYFGPGTRLTVT.

The rearrangement joins TRBV19 to TRBJ2-1; TRBD1 agrees at 8 bases. With 5 bases clipped from V and 9 bases from J, the junction kept 6 bases outside the gene matches. The CDR3 sequence is 13 residues long. Germline CDR1 LNHDA, CDR2 SQIVND (reference sequence). The CDR3 spells CASSGQGAGEQFF. The CDR3 nucleotides are TGTGCCAGTAGTGGGCAGGGGGCTGGTGAGCAGTTCTTC. Filled out from reference TRBV19 and TRBJ2-1, the complete variable domain reads DGGITQSPKYLFRKEGQNVTLSCEQNLNHDAMYWYRQDPGQGLRLIYYSQIVNDFQKGDIAEGYSVSREKKESFPLTVTSAQKNPTAFYLCASSGQGAGEQFFGPGTRLTVL.

This sequence joins TRBV4-3 and TRBJ2-7; D is possibly TRBD1 (5 bases). The CDR3 has 14 amino acids. Germline CDR1 reads LGHNA; CDR2 reads YSLEER. Trimming took off 3 bases at V and 5 bases at J, with 14 bases between the two ends. The CDR3 region has the DNA TGCGCCAGCAGCCACGGCGTGACAGTGAACGAGCAGTACTTC. The encoded protein is CASSHGVTVNEQYF.

J is TRBJ2-5 and V is TRBV7-9; 7 bases are a match to TRBD1. Looked up from germline, CDR1 is SEHNR and CDR2 is FQNEAQ (reference sequence). V was pared by 5 bases and J by 5 bases, with 14 bases of the junction left unmatched. The CDR3 is 16 amino acids. The CDR3 DNA reads TGTGCCAGCAGCCCGACAGGGAAGCGGACATTGGAGACCCAGTACTTC. It yields the protein CASSPTGKRTLETQYF.

The chain has TRBV10-1 and TRBJ2-1; the D is unclear. V was pared by 0 bases and J by 4 bases, with 7 bases between. This CDR3 has 14 amino acids. Germline V CDR1 and CDR2: WNHNN, SYGVQD (reference sequence). CDR3 sequence reads: CASSESGRYNEQFF. The DNA of the CDR3 is TGCGCCAGCAGTGAGTCGGGCAGGTACAATGAGCAGTTCTTC.

This chain joins TRBV2 and TRBJ1-2; no reliable D call. V lost 1 base, J lost 7 bases, and 7 bases lay in between. Germline V CDR1 and CDR2: SNHLY, FYNNEI. The CDR3 is made up of 12 amino acids. In DNA, the CDR3 is TGTGCCAGCAGTGAAGTAACGGTTGGCTACACCTTC. Translating gives CASSEVTVGYTF.